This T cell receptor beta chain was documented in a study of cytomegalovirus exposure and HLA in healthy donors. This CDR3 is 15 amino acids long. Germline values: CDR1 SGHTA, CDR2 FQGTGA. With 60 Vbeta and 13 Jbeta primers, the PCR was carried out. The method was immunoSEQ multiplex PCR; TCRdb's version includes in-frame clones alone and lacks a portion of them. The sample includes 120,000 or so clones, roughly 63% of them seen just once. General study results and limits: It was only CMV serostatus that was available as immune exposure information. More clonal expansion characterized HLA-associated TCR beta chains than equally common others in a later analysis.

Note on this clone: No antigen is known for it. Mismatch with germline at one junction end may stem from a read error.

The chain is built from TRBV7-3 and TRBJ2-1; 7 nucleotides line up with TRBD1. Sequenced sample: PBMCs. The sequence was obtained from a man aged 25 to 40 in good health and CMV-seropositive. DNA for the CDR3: TGTGCCAGCAGCTTCGACAGGGCAGCCTACAGTGAGCAGTTCTTC. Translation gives CASSFDRAAYSEQFF.